Sequencing of this TCR beta chain was carried out in a study of T cell repertoires in cytomegalovirus infection. Each CDR3 protein is one row after TCRdb ran MiXCR on the reads. Among 900,000 to 950,000 distinct CDR3 sequences listed, 25% to 40% were seen once. This clonotype showed up just a few times. Its antigen is undetermined. Study-wide findings and caveats: There were carriers of CMV plus the relevant HLA, and cumulative public TCR beta family frequency identified them. HLA-C-restricted CMV-specific TCR beta clonotypes were dominant in the ex vivo response.

This material consisted of cultured CD8+ T cells from PBMCs, taken from culture after CMV antigen stimulation. This clonotype originated in a human donor in good health (CMV status not recorded). Some clones in this sample may be carry-over from other donors' samples.

The CDR3: CSNSEGSPVNEQFF. The CDR3 nucleotides read TGCAGCAACAGTGAGGGATCTCCTGTTAATGAGCAGTTCTTC. V gene TRBV20-1 combines with J gene TRBJ2-1; a possible D gene is TRBD2 (5 bases). The germline V gene encodes CDR1 DFQATT and CDR2 SNEGSKA (reference sequence). The CDR3 consists of 14 residues.